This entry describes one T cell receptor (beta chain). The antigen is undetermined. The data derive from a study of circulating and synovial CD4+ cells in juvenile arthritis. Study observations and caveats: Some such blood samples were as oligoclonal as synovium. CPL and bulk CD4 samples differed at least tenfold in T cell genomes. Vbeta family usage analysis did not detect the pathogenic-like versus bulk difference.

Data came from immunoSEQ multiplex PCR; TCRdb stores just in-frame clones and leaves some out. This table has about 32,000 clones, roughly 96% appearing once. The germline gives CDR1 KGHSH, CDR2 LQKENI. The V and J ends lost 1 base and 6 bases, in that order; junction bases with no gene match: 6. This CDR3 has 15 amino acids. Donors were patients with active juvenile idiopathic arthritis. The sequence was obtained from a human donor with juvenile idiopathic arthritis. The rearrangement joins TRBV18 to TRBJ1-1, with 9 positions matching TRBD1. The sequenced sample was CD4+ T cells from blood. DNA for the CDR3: TGTGCCAGCTCACCACTACGGGACAGGGAATCTGAAGCTTTCTTT. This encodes CASSPLRDRESEAFF.